This TCR beta chain is drawn from a study of control samples from healthy donors and cancer patients. The CDR3 length is 15 residues. V lost 0 bases, J lost 6 bases, and 5 bases stayed unmatched. Germline V gives CDR1 SGHRS, CDR2 YFSETQ. Sequenced by immunoSEQ multiplex PCR; TCRdb stores in-frame clones only, minus some. This table has 50,000 to 75,000 clones, 90% appearing once. The sequenced material came from PBMCs. The clonotype was recovered from a man between 60 and 75 years old with colorectal cancer. The V gene is TRBV5-1, the J gene TRBJ1-2, with TRBD1 matching over 10 bases. CDR3 protein: CASSLVGGTGDGYTF. As DNA, the CDR3 is TGCGCCAGCAGCTTGGTAGGAGGGACAGGGGATGGCTACACCTTC. The whole variable domain, remainder taken from reference TRBV5-1 and TRBJ1-2, is KAGVTQTPRYLIKTRGQQVTLSCSPISGHRSVSWYQQTPGQGLQFLFEYFSETQRNKGNFPGRFSGRQFSNSRSEMNVSTLELGDSALYLCASSLVGGTGDGYTFGSGTRLTVV.